This TCR beta chain was captured in a study of blood T cell repertoires in COVID-19. Produced via immunoSEQ multiplex PCR; TCRdb's table is partial and in-frame only. This table has about 150,000 clones, approximately 85% appearing once. The CDR3 totals 17 residues. Per the germline V gene, CDR1 is KGHSH and CDR2 is LQKENI. Between the trimmed V and J ends, which lost 2 bases and 0 bases, there was a span of 14 bases. The rearrangement joins TRBV18 to TRBJ1-3; D gene unclear. The TCR originated in a woman in her fifties or sixties with COVID-19, enrolled during active disease. The specimen sequenced was peripheral blood. CDR3 in DNA: TGTGCCAGCTCACCAACAGAGGGCATGAGCTCTGGAAACACCATATATTTT. Its translation: CASSPTEGMSSGNTIYF.